This is a list of T cell receptor beta chains from one sample in a study of shared clonotypes between healthy human individuals. Produced via immunoSEQ multiplex PCR; TCRdb's table is partial and in-frame only. The sample shows more than 2 million clones, 95% of them seen only once. Material: naive CD4+ T cells sorted from blood. Receptors originate from a man younger than 35 in good health. Both conserved end residues are part of each CDR3. The D gene is left open where the match is weak. A clone size is listed for some rows: how often the clone was seen (once, few, many), or a class if it is expanded.

>.|TRBJ1-5|.|TRBV6-1
TGTGCCAGCAGTGAATCATGGGTTAGTCAGCCCCAGCATTTT
CASSESWVSQPQHF
>.|TRBJ1-1|.|TRBV6-5
TGTGCCAGCACAGGGGCCGGGGGGAGCACTGAAGCTTTCTTT
CASTGAGGSTEAFF
>.|TRBJ2-7|.|TRBV7-9
TGTGCCAGCAGCTTATCCAGGGACGAGCAGTACTTC
CASSLSRDEQYF
>.|TRBJ2-7|.|TRBV18
TGTGCCAGCTCACGGACAGCCTCCTACGAGCAGTACTTC
CASSRTASYEQYF
>TRBD1|TRBJ1-1|once|TRBV10-3
TGTGCCATCAGTGAAGGGGGCCCTCGGGGGATGAGGAACACTGAAGCTTTCTTT
CAISEGGPRGMRNTEAFF
>TRBD2|TRBJ2-7|.|TRBV7-2
TGTGCCAGCAGCTTAGCGGGGACTAGAGACTACGAGCAGTACTTC
CASSLAGTRDYEQYF
>.|TRBJ1-3|.|TRBV5-6
TGTGCCAGCAGCTTCCTAGGGGTGAACTCTGGAAACACCATATATTTT
CASSFLGVNSGNTIYF
>.|TRBJ2-7|.|TRBV5-4
TGTGCCAGCAGCGACCTTCGCAATTCCTACGAGCAGTACTTC
CASSDLRNSYEQYF
>.|TRBJ1-5|.|TRBV7-2
TGTGCCAGCAGCTTACAGGGGAATAATCAGCCCCAGCATTTT
CASSLQGNNQPQHF
>.|TRBJ2-3|.|TRBV30
TGTGCCTGGAGCAAATTACTCGCAGATACGCAGTATTTT
CAWSKLLADTQYF
>.|TRBJ2-7|.|TRBV7-2
TGTGCCAGCAGCTTCACTCTAGGCTACGAGCAGTACTTC
CASSFTLGYEQYF
>.|TRBJ2-7|.|TRBV2
TGTGCCAGCAGTTCCAGCGACGAGCAGTACTTC
CASSSSDEQYF
>.|TRBJ2-2|.|TRBV7-9
TGTGCCAGCAGCTTAGTCAGGGCCGGGACCGGGGAGCTGTTTTTT
CASSLVRAGTGELFF
>.|TRBJ1-2|.|TRBV18
TGTGCCAGCTCACATAGTGTTATGGAAAAGGGGTATGGCTACACCTTC
CASSHSVMEKGYGYTF
>.|TRBJ2-7|few|TRBV10-1
TGCGCCAGCAGTGAGAGCAGCCTAAACTACTACGAGCAGTACTTC
CASSESSLNYYEQYF
>TRBD1|TRBJ1-1|.|TRBV5-1
TGCGCCAGCAGCTTGGTGACAGGGACGAACACTGAAGCTTTCTTT
CASSLVTGTNTEAFF
>TRBD2|TRBJ2-3|.|TRBV15
TGTGCCACCAGCAGAGCAAGGACTAGCGGGAGGGCCCCTAGCACAGATACGCAGTATTTT
CATSRARTSGRAPSTDTQYF
>.|TRBJ1-5|.|TRBV18
TGTGCCAGCGGGAAAGGGCGGCAGAGCAATCAGCCCCAGCATTTT
CASGKGRQSNQPQHF
>.|TRBJ1-3|.|TRBV19
TGTGCCTCCCGGCAGATCTCTGGAAACACCATATATTTT
CASRQISGNTIYF
>.|TRBJ2-2|.|TRBV29-1
TGCAGCGTTGAAAGGGGTTCCGGGGAGCTGTTTTTT
CSVERGSGELFF
>.|TRBJ2-1|.|TRBV6-1
TGTGCCAGCAGTGAAGAAGGCCGCTACAATGAGCAGTTCTTC
CASSEEGRYNEQFF
>TRBD1|TRBJ1-2|.|TRBV18
TGTGCCAGCTCACCCTCCGGAGGGGGCGCTCGGGGTGGCTACACCTTC
CASSPSGGGARGGYTF
>.|TRBJ1-4|.|TRBV30
TGTGCCTGGAGTGTTTCCCTTGCAACTAATGAAAAACTGTTTTTT
CAWSVSLATNEKLFF
>TRBD2|TRBJ2-1|.|TRBV6-1
TGTGCCAGCACGGGAGGGAATGAGCAGTTCTTC
CASTGGNEQFF
>.|TRBJ1-3|.|TRBV19
TGTGCCAGTCGCGAACGAGGGACATCAGGAAACACCATATATTTT
CASRERGTSGNTIYF
>.|TRBJ2-5|.|TRBV11-2
TGTGCCAGCAGCACTAACGACAGAGAGACCCAGTACTTC
CASSTNDRETQYF
>.|TRBJ2-1|.|TRBV6-1
TGTGCCAGCAGTCCTCCAGGGACATACTACAATGAGCAGTTCTTC
CASSPPGTYYNEQFF
>TRBD2|TRBJ2-7|.|TRBV5-6
TGTGCCAGCAGCTCCTGGAAAACTAGCGCGTACGAGCAGTACTTC
CASSSWKTSAYEQYF
>.|TRBJ2-5|.|TRBV11-2
TGTGCCAGCAGCTTACAGCAAGAGACCCAGTACTTC
CASSLQQETQYF
>TRBD1|TRBJ2-7|.|TRBV28
TGTGCCAGCAGTTTACGACAGGGTGCCTACGAGCAGTACTTC
CASSLRQGAYEQYF
>.|TRBJ2-5|.|TRBV4-1
TGCGCCAGCAGCCAAGGGGGGCTGGGGGAGACCCAGTACTTC
CASSQGGLGETQYF
>.|TRBJ1-5|.|TRBV18
TGTGCCAGCTCTCCCCAGGGCAATCAGCCCCAGCATTTT
CASSPQGNQPQHF